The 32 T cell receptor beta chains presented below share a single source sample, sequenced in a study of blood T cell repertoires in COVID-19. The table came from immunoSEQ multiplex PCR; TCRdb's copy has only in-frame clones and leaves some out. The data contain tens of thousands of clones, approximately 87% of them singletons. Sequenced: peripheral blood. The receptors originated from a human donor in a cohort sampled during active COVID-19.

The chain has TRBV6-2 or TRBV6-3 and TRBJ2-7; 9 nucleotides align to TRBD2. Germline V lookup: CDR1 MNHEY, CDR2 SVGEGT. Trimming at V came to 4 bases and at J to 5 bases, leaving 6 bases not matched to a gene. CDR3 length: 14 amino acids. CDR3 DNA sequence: TGTGCCAGCAGTTTTAGCGGGAGAAACGACGAGCAGTACTTC. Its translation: CASSFSGRNDEQYF.

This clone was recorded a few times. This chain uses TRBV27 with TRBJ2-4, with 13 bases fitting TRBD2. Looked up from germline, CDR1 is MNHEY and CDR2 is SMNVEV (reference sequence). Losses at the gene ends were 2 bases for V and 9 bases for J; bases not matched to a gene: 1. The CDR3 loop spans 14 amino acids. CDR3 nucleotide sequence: TGTGCCAGCAGTTTAGGGACTAGCGGGACCATTCAGTACTTC. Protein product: CASSLGTSGTIQYF.

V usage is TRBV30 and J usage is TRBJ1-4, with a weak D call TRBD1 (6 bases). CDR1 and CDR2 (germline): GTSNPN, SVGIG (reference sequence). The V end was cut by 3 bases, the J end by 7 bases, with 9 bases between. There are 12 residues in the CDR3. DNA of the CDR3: TGTGCCTGGAGCCCAGGGGTTGAAAAACTGTTTTTT. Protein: CAWSPGVEKLFF.

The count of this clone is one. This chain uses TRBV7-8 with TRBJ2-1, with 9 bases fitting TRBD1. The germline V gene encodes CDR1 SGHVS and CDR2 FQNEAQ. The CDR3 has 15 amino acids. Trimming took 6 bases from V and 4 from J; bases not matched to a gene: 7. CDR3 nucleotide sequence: TGTGCCAGCAGACTACAGGGGGCGGATTACAATGAGCAGTTCTTC. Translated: CASRLQGADYNEQFF. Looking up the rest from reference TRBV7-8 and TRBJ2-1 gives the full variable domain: GAGVSQSPRYKVAKRGQDVALRCDPISGHVSLFWYQQALGQGPEFLTYFQNEAQLDKSGLPSDRFFAERPEGSVSTLKIQRTQQEDSAVYLCASRLQGADYNEQFFGPGTRLTVL.

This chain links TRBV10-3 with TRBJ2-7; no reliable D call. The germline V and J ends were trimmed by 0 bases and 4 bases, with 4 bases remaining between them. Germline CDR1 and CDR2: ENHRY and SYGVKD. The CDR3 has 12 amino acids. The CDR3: CAISESEYEQYF. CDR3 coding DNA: TGTGCCATCAGTGAGTCGGAGTACGAGCAGTACTTC.

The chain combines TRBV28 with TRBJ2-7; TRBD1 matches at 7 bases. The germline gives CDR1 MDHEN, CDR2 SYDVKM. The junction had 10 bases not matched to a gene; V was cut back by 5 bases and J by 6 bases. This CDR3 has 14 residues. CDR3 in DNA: TGTGCCAGCAGTCCGATGACAGGGTCTTTCGAGCAGTACTTC. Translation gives CASSPMTGSFEQYF.

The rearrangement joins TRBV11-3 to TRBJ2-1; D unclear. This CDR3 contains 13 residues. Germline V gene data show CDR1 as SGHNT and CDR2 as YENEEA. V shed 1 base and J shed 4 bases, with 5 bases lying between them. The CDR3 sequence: CASSLGLYNEQFF. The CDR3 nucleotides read TGTGCCAGCAGCTTAGGACTTTACAATGAGCAGTTCTTC.

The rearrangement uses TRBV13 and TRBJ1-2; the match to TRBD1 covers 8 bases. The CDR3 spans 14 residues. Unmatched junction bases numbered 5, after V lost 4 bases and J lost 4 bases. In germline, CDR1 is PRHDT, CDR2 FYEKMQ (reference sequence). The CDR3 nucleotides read TGTGCCAGCAGCTCAGGGGGCGCTTTCTATGGCTACACCTTC. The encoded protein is CASSSGGAFYGYTF. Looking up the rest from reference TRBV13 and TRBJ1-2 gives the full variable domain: AAGVIQSPRHLIKEKRETATLKCYPIPRHDTVYWYQQGPGQDPQFLISFYEKMQSDKGSIPDRFSAQQFSDYHSELNMSSLELGDSALYFCASSSGGAFYGYTFGSGTRLTVV.

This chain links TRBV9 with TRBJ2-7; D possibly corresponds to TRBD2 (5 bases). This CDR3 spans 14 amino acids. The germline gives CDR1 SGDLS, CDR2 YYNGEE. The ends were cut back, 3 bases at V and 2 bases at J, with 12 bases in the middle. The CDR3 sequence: CASSAPGLPYEQYF. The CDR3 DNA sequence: TGTGCCAGCAGCGCTCCAGGACTCCCCTACGAGCAGTACTTC. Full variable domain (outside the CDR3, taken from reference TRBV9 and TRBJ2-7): DSGVTQTPKHLITATGQRVTLRCSPRSGDLSVYWYQQSLDQGLQFLIQYYNGEERAKGNILERFSAQQFPDLHSELNLSSLELGDSALYFCASSAPGLPYEQYFGPGTRLTVT.

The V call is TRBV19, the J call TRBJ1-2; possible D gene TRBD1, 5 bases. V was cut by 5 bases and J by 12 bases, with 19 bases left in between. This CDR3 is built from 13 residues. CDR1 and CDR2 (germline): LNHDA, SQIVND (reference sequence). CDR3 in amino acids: CASSPQQDTQNTF. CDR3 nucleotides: TGTGCCAGTAGTCCACAGCAGGACACACAGAACACCTTC.

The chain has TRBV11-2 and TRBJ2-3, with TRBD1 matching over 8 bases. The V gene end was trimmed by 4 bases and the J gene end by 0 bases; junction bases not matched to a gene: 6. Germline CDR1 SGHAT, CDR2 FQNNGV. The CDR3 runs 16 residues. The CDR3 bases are TGTGCCAGCAGCTCGGGACAGGAGACTAGCACAGATACGCAGTATTTT. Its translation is CASSSGQETSTDTQYF.

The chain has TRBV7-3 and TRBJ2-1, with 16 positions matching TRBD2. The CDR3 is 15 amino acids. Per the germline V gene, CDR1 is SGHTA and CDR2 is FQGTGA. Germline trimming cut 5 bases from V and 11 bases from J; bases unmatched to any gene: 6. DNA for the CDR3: TGTGCCAGCAGCCCGGGACTAGCGGGAGGGGGGAAGCAGTTCTTC. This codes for CASSPGLAGGGKQFF.

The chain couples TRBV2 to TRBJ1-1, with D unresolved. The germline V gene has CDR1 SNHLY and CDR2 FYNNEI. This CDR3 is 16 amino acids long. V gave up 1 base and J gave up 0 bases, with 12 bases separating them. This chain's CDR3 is CASSEVVVPMNTEAFF. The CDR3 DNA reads TGTGCCAGCAGTGAAGTAGTTGTGCCCATGAACACTGAAGCTTTCTTT. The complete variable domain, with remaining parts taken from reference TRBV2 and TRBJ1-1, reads EPEVTQTPSHQVTQMGQEVILRCVPISNHLYFYWYRQILGQKVEFLVSFYNNEISEKSEIFDDQFSVERPDGSNFTLKIRSTKLEDSAMYFCASSEVVVPMNTEAFFGQGTRLTVV.

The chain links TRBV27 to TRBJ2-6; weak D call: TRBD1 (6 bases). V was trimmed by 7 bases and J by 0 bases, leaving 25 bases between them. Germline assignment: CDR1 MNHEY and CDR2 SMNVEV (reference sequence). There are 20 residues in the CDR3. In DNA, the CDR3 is TGTGCCAGCACCCGACGCTCGATAGGGGGTACCAGCTCTGGGGCCAACGTCCTGACTTTC. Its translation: CASTRRSIGGTSSGANVLTF. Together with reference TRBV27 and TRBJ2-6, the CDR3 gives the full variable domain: EAQVTQNPRYLITVTGKKLTVTCSQNMNHEYMSWYRQDPGLGLRQIYYSMNVEVTDKGDVPEGYKVSRKEKRNFPLILESPSPNQTSLYFCASTRRSIGGTSSGANVLTFGAGSRLTVL.

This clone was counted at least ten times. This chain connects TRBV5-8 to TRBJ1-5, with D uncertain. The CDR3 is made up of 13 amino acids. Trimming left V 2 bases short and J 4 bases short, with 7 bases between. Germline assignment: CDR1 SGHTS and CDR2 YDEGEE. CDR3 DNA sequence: TGTGCCAGCAGCTTCGAGTTGAATCAGCCCCAGCATTTT. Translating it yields CASSFELNQPQHF.

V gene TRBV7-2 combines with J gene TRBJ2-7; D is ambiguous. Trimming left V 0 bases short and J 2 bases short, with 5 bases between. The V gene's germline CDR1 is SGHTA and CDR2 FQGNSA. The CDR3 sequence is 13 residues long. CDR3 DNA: TGTGCCAGCAGCTTAGCACAGCCCTACGAGCAGTACTTC. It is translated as CASSLAQPYEQYF.

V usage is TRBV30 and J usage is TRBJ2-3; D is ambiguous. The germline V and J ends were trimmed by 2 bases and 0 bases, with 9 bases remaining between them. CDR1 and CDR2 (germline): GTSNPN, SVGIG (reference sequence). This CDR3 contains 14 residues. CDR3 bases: TGTGCCTGGAGTCAATTTGTTAGCACAGATACGCAGTATTTT. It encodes CAWSQFVSTDTQYF.

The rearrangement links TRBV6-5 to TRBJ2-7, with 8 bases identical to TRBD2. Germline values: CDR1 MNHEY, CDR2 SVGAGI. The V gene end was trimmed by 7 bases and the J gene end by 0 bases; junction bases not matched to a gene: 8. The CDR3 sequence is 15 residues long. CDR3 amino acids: CASTPAGANSYEQYF. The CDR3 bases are TGTGCCAGCACTCCAGCGGGAGCCAACTCCTACGAGCAGTACTTC.

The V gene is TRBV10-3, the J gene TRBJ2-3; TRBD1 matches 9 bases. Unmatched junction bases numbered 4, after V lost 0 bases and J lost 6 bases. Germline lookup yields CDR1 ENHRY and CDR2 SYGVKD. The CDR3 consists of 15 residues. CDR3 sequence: CAISESRDRVDTQYF. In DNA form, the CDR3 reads TGTGCCATCAGTGAGTCTCGGGACAGGGTCGATACGCAGTATTTT.

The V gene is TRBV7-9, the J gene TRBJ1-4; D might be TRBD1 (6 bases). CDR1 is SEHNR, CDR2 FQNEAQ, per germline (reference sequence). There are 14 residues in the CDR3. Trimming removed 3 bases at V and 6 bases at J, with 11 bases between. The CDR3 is CASSLGAGDEKLFF. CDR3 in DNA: TGTGCCAGCAGCTTGGGGGCTGGGGATGAAAAACTGTTTTTT. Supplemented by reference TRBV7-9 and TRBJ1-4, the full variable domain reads DTGVSQNPRHKITKRGQNVTFRCDPISEHNRLYWYRQTLGQGPEFLTYFQNEAQLEKSRLLSDRFSAERPKGSFSTLEIQRTEQGDSAMYLCASSLGAGDEKLFFGSGTQLSVL.

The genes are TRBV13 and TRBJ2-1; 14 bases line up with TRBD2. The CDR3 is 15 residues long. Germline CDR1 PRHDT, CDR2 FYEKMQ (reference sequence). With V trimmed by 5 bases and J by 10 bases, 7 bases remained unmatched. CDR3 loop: CASSPGTSGRWEQFF. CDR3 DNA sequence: TGTGCCAGCAGCCCTGGGACTAGCGGGAGATGGGAGCAGTTCTTC.

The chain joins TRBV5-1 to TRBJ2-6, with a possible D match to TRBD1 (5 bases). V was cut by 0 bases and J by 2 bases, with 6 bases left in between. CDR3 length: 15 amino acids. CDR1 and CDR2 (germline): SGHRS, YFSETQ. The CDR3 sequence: CASSLGRAGANVLTF. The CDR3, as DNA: TGCGCCAGCAGCTTGGGCAGGGCTGGGGCCAACGTCCTGACTTTC.

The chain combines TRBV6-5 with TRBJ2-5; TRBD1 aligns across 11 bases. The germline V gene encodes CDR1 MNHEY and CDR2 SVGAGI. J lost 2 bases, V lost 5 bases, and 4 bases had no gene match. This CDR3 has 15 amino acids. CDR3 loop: CASSTRDRGQETQYF. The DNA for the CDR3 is TGTGCCAGCAGTACAAGGGACAGGGGGCAAGAGACCCAGTACTTC.

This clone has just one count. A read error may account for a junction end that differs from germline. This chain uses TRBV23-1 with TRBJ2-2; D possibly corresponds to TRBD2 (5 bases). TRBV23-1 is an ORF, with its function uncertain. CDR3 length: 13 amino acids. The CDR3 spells CASTVGNAGELFF. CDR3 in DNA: TGCGCCAGCACCGTCGGGAACGCCGGGGAGCTGTTTTTT.

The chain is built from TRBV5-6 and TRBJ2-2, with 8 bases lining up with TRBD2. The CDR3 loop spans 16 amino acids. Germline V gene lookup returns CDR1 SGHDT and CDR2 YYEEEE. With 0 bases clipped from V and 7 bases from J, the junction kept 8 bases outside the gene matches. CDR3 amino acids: CASSLAGAGAGGELFF. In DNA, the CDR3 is TGTGCCAGCAGCTTGGCCGGAGCGGGAGCCGGCGGGGAGCTGTTTTTT.

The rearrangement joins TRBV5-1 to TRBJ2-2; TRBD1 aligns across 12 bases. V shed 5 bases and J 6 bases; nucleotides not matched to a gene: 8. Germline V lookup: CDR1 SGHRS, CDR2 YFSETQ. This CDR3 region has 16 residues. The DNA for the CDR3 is TGCGCCAGCAGACCGCCGGGACAGGGGGCCTCCGGGGAGCTGTTTTTT. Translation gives CASRPPGQGASGELFF. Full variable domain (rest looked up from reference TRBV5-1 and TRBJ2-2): KAGVTQTPRYLIKTRGQQVTLSCSPISGHRSVSWYQQTPGQGLQFLFEYFSETQRNKGNFPGRFSGRQFSNSRSEMNVSTLELGDSALYLCASRPPGQGASGELFFGEGSRLTVL.

The CDR3 region has the DNA TGTGCCAGCAGCGGCCTCGGGGGGGCCTACGAGCAGTACTTC. The encoded protein is CASSGLGGAYEQYF. The V and J genes are TRBV7-2 and TRBJ2-7; 8 nucleotides agree with TRBD2. Germline CDR1 reads SGHTA; CDR2 reads FQGNSA. After removal of 5 bases from V and 2 bases from J, the junction contained 5 bases not matched to a gene. The CDR3 is 14 amino acids.

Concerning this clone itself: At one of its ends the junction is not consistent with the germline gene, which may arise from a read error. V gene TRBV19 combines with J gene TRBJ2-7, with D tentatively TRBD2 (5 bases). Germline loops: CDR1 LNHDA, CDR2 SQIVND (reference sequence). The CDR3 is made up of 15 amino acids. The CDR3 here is CASSTIRQGSDERYF. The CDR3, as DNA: TGTGCCAGTAGTACAATTCGACAAGGTAGCGACGAGCGGTACTTC.

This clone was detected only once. The CDR3: CASGLDRGQGYNEQFF. As DNA, the CDR3 is TGTGCTAGTGGTTTGGACCGCGGACAGGGCTACAATGAGCAGTTCTTC. V usage is TRBV12-5 and J usage is TRBJ2-1; TRBD1 matches at 8 bases. V lost 1 base, J lost 3 bases, and 5 bases stayed unmatched. The CDR3 has 16 amino acids. Germline V lookup: CDR1 LGHNT, CDR2 FRNRAP.

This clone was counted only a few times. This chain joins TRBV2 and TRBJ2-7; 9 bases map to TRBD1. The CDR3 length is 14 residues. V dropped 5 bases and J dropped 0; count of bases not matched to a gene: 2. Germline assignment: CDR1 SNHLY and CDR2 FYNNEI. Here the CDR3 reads CASSNRGLSYEQYF. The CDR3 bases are TGTGCCAGCAGTAACAGGGGGCTCTCCTACGAGCAGTACTTC.

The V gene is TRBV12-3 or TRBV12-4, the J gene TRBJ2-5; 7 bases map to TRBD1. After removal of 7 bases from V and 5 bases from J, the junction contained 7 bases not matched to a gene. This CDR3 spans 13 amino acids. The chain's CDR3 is CASKITGVETQYF. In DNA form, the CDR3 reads TGTGCCAGCAAAATAACAGGGGTGGAGACCCAGTACTTC.

The CDR3 nucleotides read TGTGCCAGCAGCTCAAACCCGGACGGGGTCGGAGGGTACACCTTC. This sequence encodes CASSSNPDGVGGYTF. The chain couples TRBV5-4 to TRBJ1-2; no definite D call. Looked up from germline, CDR1 is SGHNT and CDR2 is YYREEE (reference sequence). Trimming removed 3 bases at V and 11 bases at J, with 23 bases between. This CDR3 contains 15 residues. Complete variable domain (other parts from reference TRBV5-4 and TRBJ1-2): ETGVTQSPTHLIKTRGQQVTLRCSSQSGHNTVSWYQQALGQGPQFIFQYYREEENGRGNFPPRFSGLQFPNYSSELNVNALELDDSALYLCASSSNPDGVGGYTFGSGTRLTVV.